These 24 T cell receptor beta chains originate from one sample sequenced in a study of identical twins. Using its own MiXCR run on the 5' RACE reads, TCRdb lists one record per CDR3 protein. The table lists 450,000 or so distinct CDR3 sequences, roughly 13% of them singletons, with more than 0.8% in the top ten. These data also formed part of another study, on yellow fever vaccine responses in identical twins.

Sequencing input: CD4+ T cells sorted from blood. These receptors were obtained from a woman aged 18 to 35 in good health.

This clonotype was recorded a few times. The rearrangement joins TRBV5-1 to TRBJ2-7; D remains ambiguous. V lost 0 bases, J lost 0 bases, and 10 bases lay in between. The germline V gene encodes CDR1 SGHRS and CDR2 YFSETQ. The CDR3 loop spans 15 amino acids. The CDR3, as DNA: TGCGCCAGCAGCTTGGAAGTAGCTACCTCCTACGAGCAGTACTTC. Residues: CASSLEVATSYEQYF. The variable domain in full, with the rest retrieved from reference TRBV5-1 and TRBJ2-7, is KAGVTQTPRYLIKTRGQQVTLSCSPISGHRSVSWYQQTPGQGLQFLFEYFSETQRNKGNFPGRFSGRQFSNSRSEMNVSTLELGDSALYLCASSLEVATSYEQYFGPGTRLTVT.

This sequence joins TRBV28 and TRBJ2-4; no clear D gene. The CDR3 spans 13 residues. Trimming stripped 2 bases from V and 8 bases from J, with 10 bases between. The germline gives CDR1 MDHEN, CDR2 SYDVKM. CDR3 residues: CASSLDTYDIQYF. The CDR3 coding sequence is TGTGCCAGCAGTTTAGACACTTACGACATTCAGTACTTC.

CDR3 nucleotides: TGTGCCAGCAGTTCATCGGGACTAGCGGGAGGGGAGCAGTTCTTC. It is translated as CASSSSGLAGGEQFF. The rearrangement uses TRBV6-5 and TRBJ2-1, with TRBD2 matching 16 bases. Germline V gene lookup returns CDR1 MNHEY and CDR2 SVGAGI. The V and J ends lost 4 bases and 10 bases, in that order; junction bases with no gene match: 4. The CDR3 loop spans 15 amino acids.

The V gene is TRBV12-5, the J gene TRBJ2-2; D is ambiguous. From germline, CDR1 is LGHNT and CDR2 FRNRAP. V was clipped by 3 bases and J by 3 bases, with 11 bases between them. This CDR3 is 15 amino acids long. CDR3 residues: CASGLGLKDTGELFF. CDR3 bases: TGTGCTAGTGGTTTAGGGCTAAAAGACACCGGGGAGCTGTTTTTT.

This clonotype showed up many times. The chain couples TRBV29-1 to TRBJ2-1, with 10 bases fitting TRBD2. The V gene's germline CDR1 is SQVTM and CDR2 ANQGSEA. V was clipped by 2 bases and J by 2 bases; unmatched bases: 3. The CDR3 sequence is 15 residues long. CDR3 DNA: TGCAGCGTTGAATATAGCGGGAGGACCTACAATGAGCAGTTCTTC. As protein: CSVEYSGRTYNEQFF.

Only a few counts were recorded for this clonotype. The V call is TRBV12-3 or TRBV12-4, the J call TRBJ1-2, with D unresolved. Trimming removed 3 bases at V and 7 bases at J, with 9 bases between. This CDR3 spans 12 amino acids. The CDR3 loop is CASSLYSAGYTF. CDR3 DNA sequence: TGTGCCAGCAGTTTGTATTCCGCTGGCTACACCTTC.

The chain is built from TRBV20-1 and TRBJ2-7; possibly TRBD1 or TRBD2 for D (5 bases each). CDR1 and CDR2 (germline): DFQATT, SNEGSKA (reference sequence). There are 12 residues in the CDR3. Trimming took 3 bases from V and 6 from J, leaving 12 bases between them. CDR3 region: CSARGLAGEQYF. The DNA of the CDR3 is TGCAGTGCTAGGGGGCTAGCTGGCGAGCAGTACTTC.

This clonotype was detected a few times. The V and J genes are TRBV5-6 and TRBJ1-2; unclear D gene. This CDR3 is 17 amino acids long. V was trimmed by 2 bases and J by 0 bases, leaving 17 bases between them. The germline CDR1 and CDR2 sequences are SGHDT and YYEEEE. CDR3 DNA sequence: TGTGCCAGCAGCTTTAGTATCGGGCAAAATTCTAACTATGGCTACACCTTC. Translated: CASSFSIGQNSNYGYTF.

There are a few counts of this clonotype. V and J are TRBV18 and TRBJ1-2, with TRBD1 matching 7 bases. In germline, CDR1 is KGHSH, CDR2 LQKENI. This CDR3 is 14 amino acids long. V lost 8 bases to trimming and J lost 1 base; unmatched junction nucleotides: 7. The CDR3 DNA is TGTGCCAGCGAGGGACAGCTTCTTAACTATGGCTACACCTTC. Translating gives CASEGQLLNYGYTF.

This chain joins TRBV2 and TRBJ1-6, with 7 bases fitting TRBD1. This CDR3 comprises 14 residues. The germline V gene has CDR1 SNHLY and CDR2 FYNNEI. The V segment lost 11 bases and the J segment 9 bases; nucleotides outside the gene matches: 13. DNA of the CDR3: TGTGCCGGACACAGGGGAACTTTCGGTTCACCCCTCCACTTT. It translates to CAGHRGTFGSPLHF.

This chain connects TRBV9 to TRBJ1-4, with a tentative D call TRBD1 (6 bases). Per germline, CDR1 SGDLS and CDR2 YYNGEE. With 4 bases removed from V and 8 bases from J, the gap between germline ends came to 18 bases. The length of the CDR3 is 15 residues. CDR3 sequence (DNA): TGTGCCAGCAGCCTCTCGGGGGGCCAGAGGGAAAAACTGTTTTTT. It yields the protein CASSLSGGQREKLFF. The variable domain in full, completed from reference TRBV9 and TRBJ1-4, reads DSGVTQTPKHLITATGQRVTLRCSPRSGDLSVYWYQQSLDQGLQFLIQYYNGEERAKGNILERFSAQQFPDLHSELNLSSLELGDSALYFCASSLSGGQREKLFFGSGTQLSVL.

This clonotype came up a few times. DNA for the CDR3: TGTGCCAGCAGCCCCGGGGGACTAGCTGACACAGATACGCAGTATTTT. The encoded protein is CASSPGGLADTDTQYF. The rearrangement uses TRBV14 and TRBJ2-3; TRBD2 aligns across 9 bases. Germline CDR1 and CDR2: SGHDN and FVKESK. Losses at the gene ends were 4 bases for V and 2 bases for J; bases not matched to a gene: 7. This CDR3 is built from 16 residues.

The chain links TRBV7-6 to TRBJ2-7; D unresolved. The CDR3 consists of 15 residues. The V gene lost 1 base and the J gene lost 2 bases, with 12 bases spanning the gap. Germline CDR1 is SGHVS and CDR2 is FNYEAQ. CDR3 nucleotides: TGTGCCAGCAGCTTAGGATCGGTCAGCACCTACGAGCAGTACTTC. Its protein product is CASSLGSVSTYEQYF.

This clonotype was seen more than once but under ten times. This chain connects TRBV14 to TRBJ1-4; D is ambiguous. V dropped 4 bases and J dropped 5 bases, with 5 bases sitting between them. The germline V gene has CDR1 SGHDN and CDR2 FVKESK. This CDR3 spans 12 amino acids. CDR3 nucleotide sequence: TGTGCCAGCAGCCGAGAAAATGAAAAACTGTTTTTT. Translation: CASSRENEKLFF.

CDR3 region: CASSRTGVPPFF. The DNA of the CDR3 is TGTGCCAGCAGTCGGACAGGGGTCCCTCCGTTCTTC. The chain has TRBV3-1 and TRBJ2-1, with 9 bases aligning to TRBD1. CDR1 is LGHDT and CDR2 is YNNKEL in the germline V gene (reference sequence). With 6 bases clipped from V and 15 bases from J, the junction kept 9 bases outside the gene matches. The CDR3 is made up of 12 amino acids.

The rearrangement uses TRBV7-9 and TRBJ2-7; D ambiguous. Germline loops: CDR1 SEHNR, CDR2 FQNEAQ (reference sequence). CDR3 size: 13 residues. Trimming removed 5 bases at V and 5 bases at J, with 13 bases between. CDR3 DNA: TGTGCCAGCAGCCCCTCCTGGAGTAACGAGCAGTACTTC. Protein sequence: CASSPSWSNEQYF.

V is TRBV6-1 and J is TRBJ1-6; D is uncertain. Germline CDR1 and CDR2: MNHNS and SASEGT. This CDR3 spans 13 amino acids. The ends were cut back, 10 bases at V and 0 bases at J, with 7 bases in the middle. This CDR3 reads CATPSSYNSPLHF. The CDR3 DNA sequence: TGTGCCACTCCGAGCTCCTATAATTCACCCCTCCACTTT.

This clonotype was seen a few times. The chain links TRBV20-1 to TRBJ2-1; perhaps TRBD1 as D (5 bases). Germline CDR1 DFQATT, CDR2 SNEGSKA (reference sequence). V dropped 1 base and J dropped 12 bases, with 16 bases sitting between them. The CDR3 spans 13 residues. Written as DNA, the CDR3 is TGCAGTGCTAGAGTTGATCTCCCCCAGGGGCAGTTCTTC. This codes for CSARVDLPQGQFF.

The chain recombines TRBV6-2 or TRBV6-3 with TRBJ1-1; perhaps TRBD1 as D (6 bases). V was trimmed by 2 bases and J by 0 bases, leaving 13 bases between them. This CDR3 has 16 residues. Germline V lookup: CDR1 MNHEY, CDR2 SVGEGT. The CDR3 nucleotides are TGTGCCAGCAGTTACCGCGGAGACAGGCTGAACACTGAAGCTTTCTTT. Amino acid sequence: CASSYRGDRLNTEAFF.

The V and J genes are TRBV5-1 and TRBJ2-1, with 9 bases aligning to TRBD2. The CDR3 consists of 18 residues. V lost 0 bases, J lost 1 base, and 8 bases stayed unmatched. Germline loops: CDR1 SGHRS, CDR2 YFSETQ. The CDR3, as DNA: TGCGCCAGCAGCTTGGGTAGCGGGGGCTCCAATTCCTACAATGAGCAGTTCTTC. Translation gives CASSLGSGGSNSYNEQFF.

The J gene is TRBJ1-2, the V gene TRBV2; D not resolved. The V gene lost 4 bases and the J gene lost 7 bases, with 10 bases spanning the gap. Germline CDR1 and CDR2: SNHLY and FYNNEI. There are 12 residues in the CDR3. CDR3 region: CASSVGPGGYTF. Here the CDR3 DNA reads TGTGCCAGCAGTGTAGGGCCGGGTGGCTACACCTTC.

This clonotype appeared a few times. This chain uses TRBV5-1 with TRBJ2-2; TRBD2 aligns across 10 bases. The germline V gene has CDR1 SGHRS and CDR2 YFSETQ. With V trimmed by 1 base and J by 5 bases, 5 bases remained unmatched. CDR3 length: 16 amino acids. The CDR3 protein is CASSLYGLADTGELFF. For the CDR3, the DNA is TGCGCCAGCAGCTTGTACGGACTAGCGGATACCGGGGAGCTGTTTTTT.

This clonotype was seen a handful of times. V and J are TRBV30 and TRBJ2-7; D is unclear. V was cut by 5 bases and J by 3 bases, with 14 bases left in between. This CDR3 has 13 amino acids. Germline loops: CDR1 GTSNPN, CDR2 SVGIG (reference sequence). The CDR3 loop reads CAWSVTVSYEQYF. The CDR3, as DNA: TGTGCCTGGTCTGTGACGGTAAGCTACGAGCAGTACTTC.

The rearrangement uses TRBV30 and TRBJ2-3; unclear D gene. Trimming shortened V by 2 bases and J by 8 bases, and 11 bases separated the two germline ends. In germline, CDR1 is GTSNPN, CDR2 SVGIG (reference sequence). This CDR3 has 12 amino acids. The CDR3 spells CAWSPQESTQYF. CDR3 in DNA: TGTGCCTGGAGTCCCCAGGAGAGTACGCAGTATTTT.